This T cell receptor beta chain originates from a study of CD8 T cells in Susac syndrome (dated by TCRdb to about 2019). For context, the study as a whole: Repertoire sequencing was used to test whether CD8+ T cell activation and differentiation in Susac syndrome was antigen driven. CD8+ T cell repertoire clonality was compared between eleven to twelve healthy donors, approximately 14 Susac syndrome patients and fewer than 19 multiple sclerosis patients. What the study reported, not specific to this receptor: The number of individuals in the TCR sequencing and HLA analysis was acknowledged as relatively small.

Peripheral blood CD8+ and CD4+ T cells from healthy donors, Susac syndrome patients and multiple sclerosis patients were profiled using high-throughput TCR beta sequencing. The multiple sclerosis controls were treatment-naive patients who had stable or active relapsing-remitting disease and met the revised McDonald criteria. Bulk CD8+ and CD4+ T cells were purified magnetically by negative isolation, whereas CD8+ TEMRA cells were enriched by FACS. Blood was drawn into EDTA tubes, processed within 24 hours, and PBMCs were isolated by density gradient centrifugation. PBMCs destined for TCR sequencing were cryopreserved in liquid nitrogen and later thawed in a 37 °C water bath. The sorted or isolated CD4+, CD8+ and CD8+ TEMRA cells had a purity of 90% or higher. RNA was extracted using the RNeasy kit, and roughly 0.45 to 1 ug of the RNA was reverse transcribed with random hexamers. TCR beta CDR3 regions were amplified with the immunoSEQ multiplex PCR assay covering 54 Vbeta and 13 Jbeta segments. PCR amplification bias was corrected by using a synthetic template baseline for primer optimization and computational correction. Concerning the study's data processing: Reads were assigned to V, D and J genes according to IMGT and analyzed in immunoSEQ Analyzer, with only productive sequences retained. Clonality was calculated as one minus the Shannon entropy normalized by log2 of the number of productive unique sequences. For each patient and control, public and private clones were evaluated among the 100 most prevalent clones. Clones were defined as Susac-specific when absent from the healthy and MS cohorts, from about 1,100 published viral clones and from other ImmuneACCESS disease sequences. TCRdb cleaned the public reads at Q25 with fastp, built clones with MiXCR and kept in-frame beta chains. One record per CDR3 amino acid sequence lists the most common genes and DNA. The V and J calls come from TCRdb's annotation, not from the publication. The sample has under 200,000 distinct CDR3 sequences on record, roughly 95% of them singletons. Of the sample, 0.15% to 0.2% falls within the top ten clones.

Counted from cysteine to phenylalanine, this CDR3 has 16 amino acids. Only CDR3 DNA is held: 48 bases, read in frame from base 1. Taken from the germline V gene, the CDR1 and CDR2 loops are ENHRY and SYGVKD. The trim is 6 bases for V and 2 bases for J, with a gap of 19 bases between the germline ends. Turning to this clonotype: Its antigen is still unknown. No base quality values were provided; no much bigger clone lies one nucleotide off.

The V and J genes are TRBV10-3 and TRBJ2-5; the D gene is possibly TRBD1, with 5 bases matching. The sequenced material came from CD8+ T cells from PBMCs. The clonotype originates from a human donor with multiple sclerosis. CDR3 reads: CAISEQQTVLQETQYF. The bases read TGTGCCATCAGCGAACAACAGACAGTACTACAAGAGACCCAGTACTTC.